These T cell receptor beta chains were read from a single sample in a study of shared clonotypes between healthy human individuals. Sequencing used immunoSEQ multiplex PCR; TCRdb keeps in-frame clones, though not all of them. The profile shows hundreds of thousands of clones, about 92% of them singletons. Sequencing was performed on naive CD8+ T cells sorted from blood. The receptors stem from a man under 40 in good health. CDR3s include the opening cysteine and the closing phenylalanine or tryptophan. A D gene is named only where the DNA matches it firmly. Rows may omit the clone size; those that give it use once, few, many or a size class.

v_gene	d_gene	j_gene	abundance	CDR3nt	CDR3aa
TRBV13	TRBD2	TRBJ2-1	.	TGTGCCAGCAGCTCCGGGACTAGGCATGAGCAGTTCTTC	CASSSGTRHEQFF
TRBV14	.	TRBJ2-5	.	TGTGCCAGCAGCCTACCGCCCTGGGAGACCCAGTACTTC	CASSLPPWETQYF
TRBV15	.	TRBJ1-2	once	TGTGCCACCAGCAGAGATTTGTTGACGGGAGGCTACACCTTC	CATSRDLLTGGYTF
TRBV5-4	.	TRBJ2-7	once	TGTGCCAGCAGCGTTGAAGCGGAGGACTCCTACGAGCAGTACTTC	CASSVEAEDSYEQYF
TRBV15	TRBD2	TRBJ2-7	.	TGTGCCACCAGCAAATGGGGGAACCTAGCGGGAGGGTTAAACGAGCAGTACTTC	CATSKWGNLAGGLNEQYF
TRBV7-6	.	TRBJ1-4	.	TGTGCCAGCAGCTTAGTGGGGACGAAACTGTTTTTT	CASSLVGTKLFF
TRBV30	.	TRBJ1-5	.	TGTGCCTGGAGGGAAAGGGGGGCCCGAGGCCTACAGAACAATCAGCCCCAGCATTTT	CAWRERGARGLQNNQPQHF
TRBV7-9	TRBD1	TRBJ1-2	few	TGTGCCAGCAGCTTAGTGGACAGGGACTATGGCTACACCTTC	CASSLVDRDYGYTF
TRBV30	.	TRBJ2-5	.	TGTGCCTGGAGATTAATCCGAGAGACCCAGTACTTC	CAWRLIRETQYF
TRBV12-2	.	TRBJ2-1	.	TGTGCAAGTCGCCCCGGGCGGGGTTCCTACAATGAGCAGTTCTTC	CASRPGRGSYNEQFF
TRBV29-1	.	TRBJ1-1	once	TGCAGCGTAAGCACCGACAAGAACACTGAAGCTTTCTTT	CSVSTDKNTEAFF
TRBV18	TRBD2	TRBJ2-3	.	TGTGCCAGCTCACCACCGTCTAGCGGGATCACAGATACGCAGTATTTT	CASSPPSSGITDTQYF
TRBV28	TRBD1	TRBJ1-2	.	TGTGCCAGCAGATATAGGGCCAGGGGGCCGCCCCCCTGGGGCTACACCTTC	CASRYRARGPPPWGYTF
TRBV19	.	TRBJ1-1	.	TGTGCCAGTAAGACAATGGGAGAGACAGACCCGTTTGGAGGCTCTGAAGCTTTCTTT	CASKTMGETDPFGGSEAFF
TRBV27	.	TRBJ2-7	.	TGTGCCAGCAGTTTTGGGGTTAGCGGACCCTACGAGCAGTACTTC	CASSFGVSGPYEQYF
TRBV6-5	TRBD1	TRBJ1-5	once	TGTGCCAGCAGACGGACAGGGGGCAATCAGCCCCAGCATTTT	CASRRTGGNQPQHF
TRBV4-1	.	TRBJ2-3	.	TGCGCCAGCAGCCAATACCGTATAGATACGCAGTATTTT	CASSQYRIDTQYF
TRBV28	TRBD1	TRBJ2-7	.	TGTGCCAGCAGGGCCCTGACACCCTCAGGGGGTCGAGAGCAGTACTTC	CASRALTPSGGREQYF
TRBV7-9	.	TRBJ2-5	.	TGTGCCAGCAGCTTAGTAGGGGCCGAAAGGACCCAGTACTTC	CASSLVGAERTQYF
TRBV11-2	.	TRBJ1-1	.	TGTGCCAGCAGCTTAGCACAGCTAACCCTTGAAGCTTTCTTT	CASSLAQLTLEAFF
TRBV12-2	.	TRBJ1-2	once	TGTGCAAGTCGCTTAGGTGAGAGCGGCAGGGGGAATGGCTACACCTTC	CASRLGESGRGNGYTF
TRBV7-9	TRBD2	TRBJ2-7	.	TGTGCCAGCAGCTCCGTTGAGGCGGGAGGACCCTACGAGCAGTACTTC	CASSSVEAGGPYEQYF
TRBV27	.	TRBJ2-7	.	TGTGCCAGCAGTTCATACGGCCGGGCACTCGTAGAGCAGTACTTC	CASSSYGRALVEQYF
TRBV7-3	.	TRBJ1-3	.	TGTGCCAGCAGCTTAGGAGGCGGCCCTGGAAACACCATATATTTT	CASSLGGGPGNTIYF
TRBV29-1	.	TRBJ1-1	.	TGCAGCGTTGTGGTGGCTGGGAGCACTGAAGCTTTCTTT	CSVVVAGSTEAFF
TRBV25-1	TRBD1	TRBJ1-5	.	TGTGCCAGCAGACAGGGGTTGAATCAGCCCCAGCATTTT	CASRQGLNQPQHF